The 31 T cell receptor beta chains presented below share a single source sample, sequenced in a study of blood T cell repertoires in COVID-19 (dated by TCRdb to 2019 to 2021). Receptor libraries were prepared by the immunoSEQ multiplex PCR assay. The table was pulled from immuneACCESS by TCRdb, which kept in-frame rearrangements only. Such tables lose some clones; where checked, under half of the loss comes from unresolved V genes, and the rest has no known cause. The sample table records some 110,000 clones; approximately 78% of these occur just once. Approximately 7.9% of the sample is held by the ten biggest clonotypes. The sample was peripheral blood. The receptors originated from a man between 70 and 80 years old with acute or convalescent COVID-19.

The V and J genes are TRBV9 and TRBJ2-5; TRBD2 aligns across 10 bases. The V gene end was trimmed by 3 bases and the J gene end by 1 base; junction bases not matched to a gene: 6. Germline V CDR1 and CDR2: SGDLS, YYNGEE. This CDR3 is built from 16 residues. In nucleotides, the CDR3 is TGTGCCAGCAGCGAAGGTCGGACTAGCGGCCAAGAGACCCAGTACTTC. It yields the protein CASSEGRTSGQETQYF. Full variable domain (missing parts from reference TRBV9 and TRBJ2-5): DSGVTQTPKHLITATGQRVTLRCSPRSGDLSVYWYQQSLDQGLQFLIQYYNGEERAKGNILERFSAQQFPDLHSELNLSSLELGDSALYFCASSEGRTSGQETQYFGPGTRLLVL.

This clone was found a few times. This chain links TRBV28 with TRBJ1-5, with D possibly being TRBD1 (6 bases). The CDR3 contains 15 residues. Germline V lookup: CDR1 MDHEN, CDR2 SYDVKM. Trimming pared 3 bases from V and 4 bases from J, leaving 13 bases between. The CDR3 spells CASSFQRTGNQPQHF. The CDR3 DNA reads TGTGCCAGCAGTTTTCAGAGAACAGGGAATCAGCCCCAGCATTTT.

The V gene is TRBV9, the J gene TRBJ2-3, with 7 bases matching TRBD1. J was trimmed by 7 bases and V by 5 bases; bases with no gene match: 13. CDR1 is SGDLS, CDR2 YYNGEE, per germline. The CDR3 extends over 15 amino acids. CDR3: CASSPDRQGDNTQYF. The CDR3 DNA sequence: TGTGCCAGCAGTCCAGACCGACAGGGCGATAATACGCAGTATTTT.

The rearrangement links TRBV18 to TRBJ1-3; possible D gene TRBD1, 6 bases. V was pared by 11 bases and J by 0 bases, with 11 bases between. In germline, CDR1 is KGHSH, CDR2 LQKENI. This CDR3 contains 13 residues. The CDR3 DNA is TGTGCCTCGCAGACAGGCTCTGGAAACACCATATATTTT. Protein: CASQTGSGNTIYF.

This chain's CDR3 is CASSHGTGGYGYTF. DNA of the CDR3: TGTGCCAGCAGCCACGGGACAGGGGGCTATGGCTACACCTTC. V gene TRBV3-1 (or the pseudogene TRBV3-2) combines with J gene TRBJ1-2, with 11 bases matching TRBD1. The V segment lost 3 bases and the J segment 4 bases; nucleotides outside the gene matches: 1. The CDR3 is 14 residues long. Germline CDR1 and CDR2: LGHDT and YNNKEL (reference sequence).

This chain uses TRBV7-2 with TRBJ2-1, with 8 bases identical to TRBD1. The CDR3 spans 15 residues. CDR1 is SGHTA and CDR2 is FQGNSA in the germline V gene. The trim removed 1 base at V and 2 bases at J, leaving 1 base unmatched. CDR3 DNA: TGTGCCAGCAGCTTAGTGGACAGGGCCTACAATGAGCAGTTCTTC. It is translated as CASSLVDRAYNEQFF.

The chain recombines TRBV5-1 with TRBJ2-7, with TRBD1 matching over 8 bases. Trimming at V came to 3 bases and at J to 3 bases, leaving 5 bases not matched to a gene. The CDR3 extends over 14 amino acids. In germline, CDR1 is SGHRS, CDR2 YFSETQ. Here the CDR3 reads CASSYGTGFYEQYF. The CDR3 nucleotides read TGCGCCAGCAGCTACGGGACAGGCTTCTACGAGCAGTACTTC. Looking up the rest from reference TRBV5-1 and TRBJ2-7 gives the full variable domain: KAGVTQTPRYLIKTRGQQVTLSCSPISGHRSVSWYQQTPGQGLQFLFEYFSETQRNKGNFPGRFSGRQFSNSRSEMNVSTLELGDSALYLCASSYGTGFYEQYFGPGTRLTVT.

The J gene is TRBJ2-7, the V gene TRBV6-5; D is uncertain. Looked up from germline, CDR1 is MNHEY and CDR2 is SVGAGI. V was cut by 7 bases and J by 6 bases, with 10 bases left in between. This CDR3 contains 11 residues. DNA of the CDR3: TGTGCCAGCACAGCTAGTAGCGAGCAGTACTTC. It is translated as CASTASSEQYF.

The rearrangement joins TRBV27 to TRBJ1-1, with D possibly TRBD1 on 6 matching bases. CDR1 is MNHEY and CDR2 is SMNVEV in the germline V gene (reference sequence). The V and J ends lost 7 bases and 3 bases respectively, with 12 bases between them. The CDR3 runs 13 residues. CDR3 sequence (DNA): TGTGCCAGCAACCCGACAGGCCACACTGAAGCTTTCTTT. Protein: CASNPTGHTEAFF.

The chain carries TRBV9 and TRBJ1-1, with D possibly being TRBD1 (5 bases). The CDR3 has 13 amino acids. CDR1 is SGDLS and CDR2 is YYNGEE in the germline V gene. With 0 bases removed from V and 4 bases from J, the gap between germline ends came to 7 bases. For the CDR3, the DNA is TGTGCCAGCAGCGTAGCTAGGGGCACTGAAGCTTTCTTT. This translates into CASSVARGTEAFF.

The chain couples TRBV7-3 to TRBJ2-1, with a possible D match to TRBD1 (6 bases). V was cut by 8 bases and J by 2 bases, with 10 bases left in between. CDR3 length: 13 amino acids. Germline V gives CDR1 SGHTA, CDR2 FQGTGA. This chain's CDR3 is CASSGEPYNEQFF. The CDR3 DNA reads TGTGCCAGCTCAGGGGAACCCTACAATGAGCAGTTCTTC.

J is TRBJ2-2 and V is TRBV2; 13 bases match TRBD2. Germline CDR1 reads SNHLY; CDR2 reads FYNNEI. The CDR3 loop spans 13 amino acids. The junction had 3 bases not matched to a gene; V was cut back by 7 bases and J by 10 bases. This CDR3 is CASTTSGGVELFF. As DNA, the CDR3 is TGTGCCAGCACCACTAGCGGGGGGGTGGAGCTGTTTTTT.

This rearrangement joins TRBV19 to TRBJ1-5, with a weak D call TRBD1 (6 bases). The CDR3 runs 16 residues. Deletions cut 3 bases from V and 1 base from J, with 13 bases between. The germline V gene has CDR1 LNHDA and CDR2 SQIVND (reference sequence). The CDR3 bases are TGTGCCAGTAGTATCTCAGGGGCCCCCAGCAATCAGCCCCAGCATTTT. Translation gives CASSISGAPSNQPQHF.

The chain is built from TRBV11-3 and TRBJ2-2; 8 positions match TRBD1. CDR3 length: 14 amino acids. CDR1 is SGHNT and CDR2 is YENEEA in the germline V gene. Losses at the gene ends were 5 bases for V and 7 bases for J; bases not matched to a gene: 6. CDR3 DNA sequence: TGTGCCAGCAGCCCAGGGGGCTCCCTCGGGGAGCTGTTTTTT. Translation: CASSPGGSLGELFF.

There are a few counts of this clone. This same CDR3 is encoded by further DNA sequences in the sample. The rearrangement joins TRBV29-1 to TRBJ1-2; no clear D. Trimming left V 3 bases short and J 4 bases short, with 6 bases between. Looked up from germline, CDR1 is SQVTM and CDR2 is ANQGSEA. This CDR3 contains 11 residues. This chain's CDR3 is CSVDRVYGYTF. CDR3 DNA sequence: TGCAGCGTTGACCGGGTCTATGGCTACACCTTC.

The CDR3 DNA follows: TGTGCCAGTAGGAACGGAGAAATAATGAACACTGAAGCTTTCTTT. As protein: CASRNGEIMNTEAFF. The V call is TRBV19, the J call TRBJ1-1; D remains unclear. This CDR3 comprises 15 residues. Germline values: CDR1 LNHDA, CDR2 SQIVND (reference sequence). V was pared by 6 bases and J by 0 bases, with 14 bases between. Together with reference TRBV19 and TRBJ1-1, the CDR3 gives the full variable domain: DGGITQSPKYLFRKEGQNVTLSCEQNLNHDAMYWYRQDPGQGLRLIYYSQIVNDFQKGDIAEGYSVSREKKESFPLTVTSAQKNPTAFYLCASRNGEIMNTEAFFGQGTRLTVV.

This chain uses TRBV21-1 with TRBJ2-3; TRBD2 was called by the table and not checked on the DNA. TRBV21-1 is a recognized pseudogene. This CDR3 is built from 15 residues. CDR3 nucleotides: TGTGCCAGCAGCAAGGGGGGTAGCGCTCAAGATACGCAGTATTTT. Amino acids: CASSKGGSAQDTQYF.

The genes are TRBV5-1 and TRBJ1-2, with 7 positions matching TRBD1. V lost 4 bases and J lost 2; bases outside the gene matches: 5. Germline V lookup: CDR1 SGHRS, CDR2 YFSETQ. The CDR3 is 14 residues long. CDR3 region: CASSPETGNYGYTF. CDR3 nucleotides: TGCGCCAGCAGCCCGGAGACAGGGAACTATGGCTACACCTTC.

This clone came up a few times. The chain carries TRBV5-6 and TRBJ2-5; possibly TRBD2 for D (5 bases). Germline lookup yields CDR1 SGHDT and CDR2 YYEEEE. This CDR3 has 14 residues. V lost 2 bases, J lost 2 bases, and 10 bases lay in between. CDR3 sequence (DNA): TGTGCCAGCAGCTTAGGACTGAGACAAGAGACCCAGTACTTC. Its protein is CASSLGLRQETQYF.

With regard to this clone: A read error may account for a junction end that differs from germline. The chain combines TRBV7-9 with TRBJ2-7; D possibly corresponds to TRBD1 (6 bases). This CDR3 has 11 amino acids. Germline loops: CDR1 SEHNR, CDR2 FQNEAQ (reference sequence). The CDR3 bases are TGTGCCAGCAGTTCTAGAGGCGAGGGGGACTTC. This sequence encodes CASSSRGEGDF. Drawing the rest from reference TRBV7-9 and TRBJ2-7, the complete variable domain is DTGVSQNPRHKITKRGQNVTFRCDPISEHNRLYWYRQTLGQGPEFLTYFQNEAQLEKSRLLSDRFSAERPKGSFSTLEIQRTEQGDSAMYLCASSSRGEGDFGPGTRLTVT.

The chain links TRBV19 to TRBJ2-3; TRBD2 matches 10 bases. The CDR3 is made up of 15 amino acids. V trimming: 6 bases; J trimming: 6 bases; junction bases outside the gene matches: 9. CDR1 LNHDA and CDR2 SQIVND come from the germline V gene (reference sequence). The CDR3, as DNA: TGTGCCAGTAGATCCTTAGCGGGGGGCTCGGATACGCAGTATTTT. Protein: CASRSLAGGSDTQYF.

The genes are TRBV7-9 and TRBJ1-2; 8 bases map to TRBD1. Trimming at V came to 1 base and at J to 5 bases, leaving 3 bases not matched to a gene. The length of the CDR3 is 14 residues. In germline, CDR1 is SEHNR, CDR2 FQNEAQ (reference sequence). This CDR3 reads CASSLGTGIYGYTF. CDR3 sequence (DNA): TGTGCCAGCAGCTTAGGGACAGGGATTTATGGCTACACCTTC.

The chain employs TRBV28 and TRBJ1-6; perhaps TRBD1 as D (6 bases). CDR1 and CDR2 (germline): MDHEN, SYDVKM. CDR3 length: 16 residues. V was trimmed by 2 bases and J by 5 bases, leaving 13 bases between them. The CDR3 spells CASSLLGARDNSPLHF. The DNA for the CDR3 is TGTGCCAGCAGTTTACTGGGGGCGAGGGATAATTCACCCCTCCACTTT.

This chain joins TRBV18 and TRBJ2-5; D might be TRBD2 (5 bases). Deletions cut 5 bases from V and 5 bases from J, with 21 bases between. Germline V CDR1 and CDR2: KGHSH, LQKENI. The CDR3 covers 16 residues. The CDR3 is CASSERRGDFRETQYF. The CDR3 bases are TGTGCCAGCTCAGAGCGGCGCGGAGATTTTAGGGAGACCCAGTACTTC. The full variable domain, with the rest looked up from reference TRBV18 and TRBJ2-5, is NAGVMQNPRHLVRRRGQEARLRCSPMKGHSHVYWYRQLPEEGLKFMVYLQKENIIDESGMPKERFSAEFPKEGPSILRIQQVVRGDSAAYFCASSERRGDFRETQYFGPGTRLLVL.

The V gene is TRBV12-3 or TRBV12-4, the J gene TRBJ1-1; no firm D call. CDR3 length: 11 amino acids. V lost 3 bases and J 8 bases, leaving 7 bases between the germline ends. In nucleotides, the CDR3 is TGTGCCAGCAGTTTTAAAACAGAAGCTTTCTTT. Residues: CASSFKTEAFF.

This clone has more than one count but fewer than ten. This sequence joins TRBV28 and TRBJ2-7; the D gene is possibly TRBD1 (5 bases). The V and J ends lost 8 bases and 1 base respectively, with 12 bases between them. CDR1 is MDHEN, CDR2 SYDVKM, per germline. This CDR3 contains 13 residues. The CDR3 nucleotides read TGTGCCAGCTACTCCAGGGATTCCTACGAGCAGTACTTC. It translates to CASYSRDSYEQYF.

This sequence joins TRBV15 and TRBJ2-2; perhaps TRBD1 as D (7 bases). The CDR3 loop spans 16 amino acids. CDR1 and CDR2 from the germline V gene are LNHNV and YYDKDF (reference sequence). Trimming took off 6 bases at V and 3 bases at J, with 17 bases between the two ends. The CDR3: CATREGTDLYTGELFF. The CDR3 nucleotides are TGTGCCACCAGGGAGGGGACAGACCTATACACCGGGGAGCTGTTTTTT.

This clone was observed a single time. The rearrangement links TRBV7-3 to TRBJ1-1; the D is unclear. This CDR3 has 12 residues. Germline V lookup: CDR1 SGHTA, CDR2 FQGTGA. The V gene lost 5 bases and the J gene lost 10 bases, with 14 bases spanning the gap. The chain's CDR3 is CASSPLGRVAFF. CDR3 sequence (DNA): TGTGCCAGCAGCCCCCTGGGGAGGGTAGCTTTCTTT.

This clone turned up a few times. CDR3 amino acids: CASSVATGGQGYTF. In DNA form, the CDR3 reads TGTGCCAGCAGCGTAGCGACAGGGGGCCAGGGCTACACCTTC. The chain uses TRBV9 and TRBJ1-2; 10 positions agree with TRBD1. Germline lookup yields CDR1 SGDLS and CDR2 YYNGEE. The V gene end was trimmed by 0 bases and the J gene end by 8 bases; junction bases not matched to a gene: 4. This CDR3 has 14 amino acids.

The rearrangement joins TRBV7-9 to TRBJ2-2; D is uncertain. The V and J ends lost 3 bases and 0 bases respectively, with 5 bases between them. Germline V gene sequence: CDR1 SEHNR, CDR2 FQNEAQ (reference sequence). The CDR3 length is 14 residues. This CDR3 is CASSFLANTGELFF. The CDR3 DNA is TGTGCCAGCAGCTTTCTCGCGAACACCGGGGAGCTGTTTTTT.

Points on this clone: An end of the junction does not agree with germline; a read error may underlie this. This chain joins TRBV5-4 and TRBJ2-3; TRBD2 is a possible D gene (5 bases). The CDR3 consists of 13 residues. The V gene's germline CDR1 is SGHNT and CDR2 YYREEE (reference sequence). CDR3 sequence reads: CASSFASKDTQYF. Here the CDR3 DNA reads TGTGCCAGCAGCTTCGCTAGCAAAGATACGCAGTATTTT.